These 7 T cell receptor beta chains came from one sample sequenced in a study of blood T cell repertoires in COVID-19. Only in-frame clones appear in the TCRdb table, and some are missing; sequencing was by immunoSEQ multiplex PCR. Here the sample spans under 70,000 clones, 90% being singletons. The sequenced material came from peripheral blood. Every receptor here comes from a human donor with active COVID-19. The donor label of this sample is uncertain.

The chain uses TRBV29-1 and TRBJ1-4; 7 positions agree with TRBD1. This CDR3 has 14 amino acids. V was pared by 4 bases and J by 5 bases, with 7 bases of the junction left unmatched. Germline V gene data show CDR1 as SQVTM and CDR2 as ANQGSEA. In nucleotides, the CDR3 is TGCAGCGTTGCCAGGGGGAACCCCAATGAAAAACTGTTTTTT. Amino acid sequence: CSVARGNPNEKLFF.

This clone turned up a few times. The chain uses TRBV5-1 and TRBJ2-7, with D possibly being TRBD1 (6 bases). V lost 6 bases and J 0 bases, leaving 13 bases between the germline ends. Per the germline V gene, CDR1 is SGHRS and CDR2 is YFSETQ. The CDR3 runs to 14 residues. CDR3 coding DNA: TGCGCCAGCAACCCGGACAGCCTCTCCTACGAGCAGTACTTC. As protein: CASNPDSLSYEQYF.

By sample fraction, this clone is medium-sized. This chain connects TRBV7-2 to TRBJ2-7; possibly TRBD1 for D (9 bases). Germline loops: CDR1 SGHTA, CDR2 FQGNSA. Trimming left V 3 bases short and J 6 bases short, with 18 bases between. The CDR3 runs 15 residues. CDR3 in amino acids: CASSFSQGAGGEQYF. For the CDR3, the DNA is TGTGCCAGCAGCTTCTCACAGGGGGCGGGAGGCGAGCAGTACTTC.

The chain joins TRBV4-1 to TRBJ1-4; a weak D match, TRBD1 (5 bases). This CDR3 region has 18 residues. V was pared by 0 bases and J by 0 bases, with 14 bases between. Germline V CDR1 and CDR2: MGHRA, YSYEKL. In DNA form, the CDR3 reads TGCGCCAGCAGCCAAGAGGGTATCAGGGCAGCAACTAATGAAAAACTGTTTTTT. Its protein product is CASSQEGIRAATNEKLFF.

This chain connects TRBV18 to TRBJ1-1; TRBD1 is a possible D gene (6 bases). Germline values: CDR1 KGHSH, CDR2 LQKENI. There are 16 residues in the CDR3. Trimming stripped 6 bases from V and 1 base from J, with 18 bases between. The CDR3 here is CASSPLRDTENTEAFF. The DNA for the CDR3 is TGTGCCAGCTCCCCGCTCCGGGACACGGAGAACACTGAAGCTTTCTTT.

The V call is TRBV3-1 (or the pseudogene TRBV3-2), the J call TRBJ1-5; D is perhaps TRBD1 (5 bases). Deletions cut 4 bases from V and 2 bases from J, with 9 bases between. Germline V lookup: CDR1 LGHDT, CDR2 YNNKEL (reference sequence). The CDR3 is made up of 14 amino acids. The CDR3 region is CASSLRGGNQPQHF. DNA for the CDR3: TGTGCCAGCAGCCTTAGGGGCGGCAATCAGCCCCAGCATTTT.

The chain joins TRBV19 to TRBJ2-3; 8 nucleotides match TRBD1. In germline, CDR1 is LNHDA, CDR2 SQIVND (reference sequence). The CDR3 totals 17 residues. Trimming took 5 bases from V and 2 from J; bases not matched to a gene: 12. This CDR3 is CASSGRPGQAYTDTQYF. DNA of the CDR3: TGTGCCAGTAGTGGGCGGCCGGGACAGGCCTACACAGATACGCAGTATTTT.